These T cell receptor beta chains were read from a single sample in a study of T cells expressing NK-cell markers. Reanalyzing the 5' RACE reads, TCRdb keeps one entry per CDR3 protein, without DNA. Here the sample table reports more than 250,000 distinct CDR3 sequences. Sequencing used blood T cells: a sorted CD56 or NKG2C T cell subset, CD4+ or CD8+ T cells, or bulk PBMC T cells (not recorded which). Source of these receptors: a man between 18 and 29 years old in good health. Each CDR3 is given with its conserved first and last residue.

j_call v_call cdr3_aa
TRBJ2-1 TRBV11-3 CASSLAGSLPDGAEQFF
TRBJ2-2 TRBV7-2 CASSSQLTSSGELFF
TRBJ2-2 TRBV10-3 CAIKMRTGELFF
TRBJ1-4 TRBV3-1 CASSQGDWDEKLFF
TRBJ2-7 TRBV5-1 CASSLDHGLLGEQYF
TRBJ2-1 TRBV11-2 CASSLAGIYNEQFF
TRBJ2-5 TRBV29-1 CSVSYFILQETQYF
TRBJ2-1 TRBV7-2 CASSLVDGNEQFF
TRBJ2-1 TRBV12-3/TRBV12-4 CASSLSATNEQFF
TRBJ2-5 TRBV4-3 CASSQDTRVETQYF
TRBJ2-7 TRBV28 CASGGSYEQYF
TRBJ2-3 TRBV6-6 CASSYSGVDTQYF
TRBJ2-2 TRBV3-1 CASSQQGARTGELFF
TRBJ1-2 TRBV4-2 CASSQVATGNNYGYTF
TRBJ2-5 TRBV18 CASSPPSSETQYF
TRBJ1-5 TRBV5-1 CASSLEGQGRQPQHF
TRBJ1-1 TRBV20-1 CSAPKGGKTEAFF
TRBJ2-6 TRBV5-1 CASSFEPSVLPGANVLTF
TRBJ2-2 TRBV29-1 CSVGTRQGMNTGELFF
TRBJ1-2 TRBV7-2 CASSSRQRVDGYTF
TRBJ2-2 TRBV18 CASSLGQDSGELFF
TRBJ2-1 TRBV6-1 CASGGGRGHNEQFF
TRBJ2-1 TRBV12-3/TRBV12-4 CAARLAGSDEQFF
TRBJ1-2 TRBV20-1 CSAPGGSNYGYTF
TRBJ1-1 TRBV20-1 CSARATGKVMNTEAFF
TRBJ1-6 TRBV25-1 CASSELRDNSPLHF
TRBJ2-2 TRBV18 CASSPLQQNTGELFF
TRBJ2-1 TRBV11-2 CASSSLRDRGGLATEQFF
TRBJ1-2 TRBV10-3 CAISERKVVTDGYTF
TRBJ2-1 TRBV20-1 CSASSPSGSGTEQFF
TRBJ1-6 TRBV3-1 CASSQGQGGSPLHF
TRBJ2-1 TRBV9 CASSVAWAGGSNEQFF
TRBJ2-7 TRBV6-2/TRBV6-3 CASSHRRDASYEQYF
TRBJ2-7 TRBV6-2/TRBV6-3 CASNGLAGNSYEQYF
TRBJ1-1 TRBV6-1 CASSEGAGGARAAFF
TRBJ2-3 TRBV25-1 CASSEWGDTQYF
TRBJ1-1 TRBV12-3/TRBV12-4 CASRLGQPNTEAFF
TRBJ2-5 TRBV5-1 CASSQGSLAQETQYF
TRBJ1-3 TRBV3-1 CASSQDWRAGNTIYF
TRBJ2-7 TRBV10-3 CASRDRVDEQYF
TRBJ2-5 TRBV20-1 CSASGQGASETQYF
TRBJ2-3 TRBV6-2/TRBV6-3 CASEQGGSTDTQYF
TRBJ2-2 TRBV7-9 CASSAITFTGELFF
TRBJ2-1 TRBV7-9 CASSSQGGGEDYNEQFF
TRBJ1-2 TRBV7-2 CASSTRIRGYTF
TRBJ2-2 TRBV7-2 CASSLAEPHRELFF